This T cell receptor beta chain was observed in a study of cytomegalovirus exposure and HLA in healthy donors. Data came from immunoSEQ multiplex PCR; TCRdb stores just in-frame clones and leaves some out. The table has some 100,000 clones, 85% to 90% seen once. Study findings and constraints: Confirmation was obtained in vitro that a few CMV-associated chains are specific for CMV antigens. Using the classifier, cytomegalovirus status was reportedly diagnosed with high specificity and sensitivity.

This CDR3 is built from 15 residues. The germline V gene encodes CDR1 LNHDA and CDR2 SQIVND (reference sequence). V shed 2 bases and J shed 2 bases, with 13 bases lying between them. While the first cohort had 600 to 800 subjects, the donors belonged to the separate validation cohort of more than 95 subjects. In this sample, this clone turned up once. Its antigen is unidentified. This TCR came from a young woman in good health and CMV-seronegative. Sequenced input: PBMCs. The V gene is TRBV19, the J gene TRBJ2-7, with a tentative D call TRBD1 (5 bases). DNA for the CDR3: TGTGCCAGTAGTATAAGTGGCCAGGGAACCTACGAGCAGTACTTC. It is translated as CASSISGQGTYEQYF.